Listed here are 2 T cell receptor beta chains from one sample, sequenced in a study of blood T cells in healthy people across ages. Using a J-beta primer mix together with a sample-barcoded 5' primer, a second PCR was run for about 7 to 12 cycles. TCRdb re-analysed the 5' RACE reads in MiXCR, keeping a single row per CDR3 protein. The sample shows some 800,000 distinct CDR3 sequences, approximately 25% of them seen only once. These data are also associated with another study on T cells of mothers and their children.

The source material was blood. The receptor set was obtained from a boy younger than 18 in good health.

The chain has TRBV7-8 and TRBJ2-1; no firm D call. CDR1 is SGHVS, CDR2 FQNEAQ, per germline. There are 15 residues in the CDR3. Trimming stripped 2 bases from V and 5 bases from J, with 13 bases between. This CDR3 is CASSLRLANDNEQFF. The CDR3 DNA is TGTGCCAGCAGCTTACGCCTGGCTAACGACAATGAGCAGTTCTTC.

This clonotype was picked up a small number of times. The chain is built from TRBV7-3 and TRBJ2-1; 12 bases line up with TRBD2. CDR1 and CDR2 (germline): SGHTA, FQGTGA. Losses at the gene ends were 2 bases for V and 4 bases for J; bases not matched to a gene: 6. CDR3 length: 17 amino acids. The CDR3 region is CASSLGGGTSGYNEQFF. The DNA for the CDR3 is TGTGCCAGCAGCTTAGGTGGTGGGACTAGCGGGTACAATGAGCAGTTCTTC.